These 18 T cell receptor beta chains came from one sample sequenced in a study of blood T cell repertoires in COVID-19. Measured with immunoSEQ multiplex PCR; TCRdb has only the in-frame clones, and not every one. The profile shows about 100,000 clones, 85% of them singletons. Sample: peripheral blood. These receptors all come from a man aged 45-60 years with active or convalescent COVID-19.

This sequence joins TRBV5-1 and TRBJ2-1; D remains unclear. Trimming pared 4 bases from V and 0 bases from J, leaving 14 bases between. In germline, CDR1 is SGHRS, CDR2 YFSETQ. CDR3 length: 16 amino acids. CDR3 loop: CASSTAGGASYNEQFF. The CDR3 coding sequence is TGCGCCAGCAGCACCGCTGGCGGAGCCTCCTACAATGAGCAGTTCTTC.

J is TRBJ2-3 and V is TRBV6-2 or TRBV6-3; D may correspond to TRBD1 or TRBD2 (5 bases each). From germline, CDR1 is MNHEY and CDR2 SVGEGT. This CDR3 is 11 amino acids long. Trimming removed 6 bases at V and 10 bases at J, with 11 bases between. The CDR3 region has the DNA TGTGCCAGCAGCGGGGCTAGGGCGCAGTATTTT. It is translated as CASSGARAQYF.

This chain uses TRBV2 with TRBJ1-2, with no clear D. The CDR3 loop spans 14 amino acids. CDR1 SNHLY and CDR2 FYNNEI come from the germline V gene. V dropped 5 bases and J dropped 0 bases, with 10 bases sitting between them. DNA for the CDR3: TGTGCCAGCAGTTACAGCCAAACTAACTATGGCTACACCTTC. Its translation is CASSYSQTNYGYTF.

V is TRBV7-2 and J is TRBJ2-1; 13 nucleotides agree with TRBD2. The V gene's germline CDR1 is SGHTA and CDR2 FQGNSA. The CDR3 is 16 residues long. Trimming cost V 3 bases and J 6 bases; bases outside gene matches: 5. CDR3 bases: TGTGCCAGCAGCTTTCCGGGACTAGCGGGATTCAATGAGCAGTTCTTC. Amino acids: CASSFPGLAGFNEQFF.

This clone occurred once. The chain has TRBV4-2 and TRBJ2-2; D is unresolved. The germline V gene has CDR1 LGHNA and CDR2 YNFKEQ. The CDR3 has 12 residues. Trimming took off 6 bases at V and 7 bases at J, with 9 bases between the two ends. Written as DNA, the CDR3 is TGTGCCAGCAGTGCGAGAGGCGGGGAGCTGTTTTTT. Translation gives CASSARGGELFF.

This sequence joins TRBV30 and TRBJ2-3, with D possibly being TRBD2 (5 bases). The CDR3 is 16 amino acids. Germline CDR1 GTSNPN, CDR2 SVGIG (reference sequence). Trimming stripped 1 base from V and 0 bases from J, with 14 bases between. CDR3 coding DNA: TGTGCCTGGAGTGGAAGCCCTACTAGGAGCACAGATACGCAGTATTTT. Encoded protein: CAWSGSPTRSTDTQYF.

V gene TRBV2 combines with J gene TRBJ2-2; TRBD1 agrees at 7 bases. This CDR3 comprises 14 residues. The V gene's germline CDR1 is SNHLY and CDR2 FYNNEI. The V gene end was trimmed by 11 bases and the J gene end by 5 bases; junction bases not matched to a gene: 11. The CDR3 coding sequence is TGTGCCTCGGAAGGGACAGATCCGACCGGGGAGCTGTTTTTT. It translates to CASEGTDPTGELFF.

The chain links TRBV27 to TRBJ2-1, with a tentative D call TRBD2 (5 bases). The length of the CDR3 is 14 residues. Germline V gene sequence: CDR1 MNHEY, CDR2 SMNVEV (reference sequence). Trimming took off 5 bases at V and 4 bases at J, with 12 bases between the two ends. The CDR3 protein is CASSQHGLYNEQFF. DNA for the CDR3: TGTGCCAGCAGTCAGCACGGACTTTACAATGAGCAGTTCTTC.

The chain links TRBV5-4 to TRBJ2-5; TRBD2 matches 10 bases. After removal of 5 bases from V and 1 base from J, the junction contained 14 bases not matched to a gene. In germline, CDR1 is SGHNT, CDR2 YYREEE (reference sequence). The length of the CDR3 is 18 residues. Written as DNA, the CDR3 is TGTGCCAGCAGGAAGAAAGAGAGCGGGAGGGGTTTCCAAGAGACCCAGTACTTC. Protein: CASRKKESGRGFQETQYF. The complete variable domain, with remaining parts taken from reference TRBV5-4 and TRBJ2-5, reads ETGVTQSPTHLIKTRGQQVTLRCSSQSGHNTVSWYQQALGQGPQFIFQYYREEENGRGNFPPRFSGLQFPNYSSELNVNALELDDSALYLCASRKKESGRGFQETQYFGPGTRLLVL.

The V and J genes are TRBV6-4 and TRBJ2-3; TRBD1 aligns across 9 bases. This CDR3 has 15 amino acids. J gave up 0 bases and V 4 bases, and 2 bases lay outside the gene matches. Germline V gene lookup returns CDR1 MRHNA and CDR2 SNTAGT. For the CDR3, the DNA is TGTGCCAGCAGTGCGACAGGGGGTAGCACAGATACGCAGTATTTT. Protein product: CASSATGGSTDTQYF.

This clone has only a few counts. Here the CDR3 reads CSVQSGLAGNQYF. DNA of the CDR3: TGCAGCGTTCAGAGTGGGCTAGCGGGGAATCAGTACTTC. The chain couples TRBV29-1 to TRBJ2-4; 9 bases are a match to TRBD2. Germline V gene lookup returns CDR1 SQVTM and CDR2 ANQGSEA. This CDR3 has 13 amino acids. The junction had 11 bases not matched to a gene; V was cut back by 5 bases and J by 12 bases.

CDR3 DNA: TGTGCCAGCAGCTTAGCGTCGGGACTAGCGGGAGTTGAGCAGTTCTTC. Translating gives CASSLASGLAGVEQFF. The V call is TRBV7-2, the J call TRBJ2-1; 14 bases align to TRBD2. V dropped 0 bases and J dropped 9; count of bases not matched to a gene: 4. The CDR3 extends over 16 amino acids. Germline V CDR1 and CDR2: SGHTA, FQGNSA.

This chain joins TRBV5-4 and TRBJ1-1; tentative D call: TRBD1 (5 bases). Looked up from germline, CDR1 is SGHNT and CDR2 is YYREEE (reference sequence). The ends were cut back, 6 bases at V and 5 bases at J, with 8 bases in the middle. This CDR3 spans 11 amino acids. DNA of the CDR3: TGTGCCAGCATCAGGGCGACTGAAGCTTTCTTT. Protein sequence: CASIRATEAFF.

The DNA for the CDR3 is TGTGCCAGTAACGGACAGATCGAAGCTTTCTTT. As protein: CASNGQIEAFF. The V call is TRBV19, the J call TRBJ1-1; possible D gene TRBD1, 6 bases. Germline V lookup: CDR1 LNHDA, CDR2 SQIVND (reference sequence). Trimming stripped 7 bases from V and 8 bases from J, with 11 bases between. The CDR3 sequence is 11 residues long.

The chain uses TRBV24-1 and TRBJ2-5; 9 nucleotides agree with TRBD1. The J segment lost 5 bases and the V segment lost 4 bases, leaving 10 bases of the junction unmatched. Germline V gives CDR1 KGHDR, CDR2 SFDVKD. The length of the CDR3 is 16 residues. CDR3 DNA sequence: TGTGCCACCAGTGACCCGGGACAGGGTGGCGTGGAGACCCAGTACTTC. Translating it yields CATSDPGQGGVETQYF.

The chain recombines TRBV6-1 with TRBJ1-5, with unresolved D. Per germline, CDR1 MNHNS and CDR2 SASEGT. The length of the CDR3 is 15 residues. V lost 2 bases and J lost 2, with 10 bases in between. The CDR3 here is CASSENTRGNQPQHF. The CDR3 coding sequence is TGTGCCAGCAGTGAAAACACACGGGGCAATCAGCCCCAGCATTTT.

This clone has a single count. The chain joins TRBV10-3 to TRBJ1-5, with TRBD1 matching 8 bases. J gave up 6 bases and V 3 bases, and 4 bases lay outside the gene matches. Germline loops: CDR1 ENHRY, CDR2 SYGVKD. The CDR3 is 14 residues long. In DNA form, the CDR3 reads TGTGCCATCAGTGAACAGGGGGGAGGTCAGCCCCAGCATTTT. Its protein product is CAISEQGGGQPQHF.

V gene TRBV6-5 combines with J gene TRBJ1-2; D is unclear. The CDR3 consists of 14 residues. Germline CDR1 and CDR2: MNHEY and SVGAGI. The V gene lost 8 bases and the J gene lost 4 bases, with 17 bases spanning the gap. Here the CDR3 reads CASSSSGVSYGYTF. In DNA, the CDR3 is TGTGCCAGCTCCTCCTCAGGTGTGAGCTATGGCTACACCTTC.